The clone carrying this T cell receptor (beta chain) was seen many times. TCRdb itself ran the RACE reads through MiXCR, one entry per CDR3 protein. The profile shows under 130,000 distinct CDR3 sequences, roughly 11% of them singletons. The sample originates from a study of human T cells and chemical hapten exposure. This sample's time point: patch test 1, 2 weeks after DPC sensitization. The treatment is: therapeutic diphenylcyclopropenone sensitization with weekly scalp DPC. This CDR3 comprises 14 residues. Trimming shortened V by 0 bases and J by 7 bases, and 11 bases separated the two germline ends. The germline V gene has CDR1 SGHRS and CDR2 YFSETQ.

The chain links TRBV5-1 to TRBJ2-1; no definite D call. Specimen: whole blood, collected in connection with sensitization to the hapten diphenylcyclopropenone (DPC). The receptor comes from a woman between 35 and 50 years old with alopecia areata. Some clones in this sample may be carry-over from other donors' samples. CDR3 amino acids: CASSLGNSRNEQFF. The CDR3 DNA is TGCGCCAGCAGCTTGGGGAATAGTCGAAATGAGCAGTTCTTC.